The clone carrying this T cell receptor (beta chain) showed up just a few times. Its specificity is unknown. TCRdb recomputed calls from the 5' RACE reads with MiXCR, one row per CDR3 protein. The data hold fewer than 750,000 distinct CDR3 sequences, with 15% to 20% observed a single time. The sample is drawn from a study of CD8 T cells in ankylosing spondylitis. Trimming took 4 bases from V and 0 from J, leaving 9 bases between them. The CDR3 has 14 residues. Germline V gives CDR1 SNHLY, CDR2 FYNNEI. Study findings and constraints: A motif of several highly homologous TCR beta variants was seen as apparently characteristic of ankylosing spondylitis blood.

The clonotype comes from a male donor with ankylosing spondylitis. This chain joins TRBV2 and TRBJ1-1; possible D gene TRBD1, 5 bases. The sample comprised blood, either unsorted or a sorted T cell fraction (not recorded which). The CDR3 DNA reads TGTGCCAGCAGTGGGACACAGATGAACACTGAAGCTTTCTTT. Translated: CASSGTQMNTEAFF.